These 31 T cell receptor beta chains share one sample of origin, sequenced in a study of blood T cells in healthy people across ages. Primed by a sample-barcoded 5' primer and a J-beta primer mix, a second PCR proceeded for 7 to 11 cycles. TCRdb ran MiXCR on the 5' RACE reads and lists one entry per CDR3 protein. The sample has more than 650,000 distinct CDR3 sequences, roughly 53% seen once. Sequenced sample: blood. These receptors were taken from a man older than 75 in good health.

There are a few counts of this clonotype. The rearrangement joins TRBV7-9 to TRBJ2-7, with D possibly matching TRBD1 (6 bases). Trimming removed 10 bases at V and 2 bases at J, with 18 bases between. The CDR3 spans 14 residues. Germline assignment: CDR1 SEHNR and CDR2 FQNEAQ (reference sequence). CDR3 DNA sequence: TGTGCCATCACCGCAGGGGCAGTCCCCTACGAGCAGTACTTC. Translated: CAITAGAVPYEQYF. Looking up the rest from reference TRBV7-9 and TRBJ2-7 gives the full variable domain: DTGVSQNPRHKITKRGQNVTFRCDPISEHNRLYWYRQTLGQGPEFLTYFQNEAQLEKSRLLSDRFSAERPKGSFSTLEIQRTEQGDSAMYLCAITAGAVPYEQYFGPGTRLTVT.

The V and J genes are TRBV7-8 and TRBJ2-5; 7 bases line up with TRBD2. Germline V gives CDR1 SGHVS, CDR2 FQNEAQ. The CDR3 covers 15 residues. Unmatched junction bases numbered 4, after V lost 2 bases and J lost 1 base. CDR3 coding DNA: TGTGCCAGCAGCTTACAGCGGGGTAGCCAAGAGACCCAGTACTTC. It specifies CASSLQRGSQETQYF.

This sequence joins TRBV5-1 and TRBJ1-2; TRBD1 aligns across 7 bases. The CDR3 covers 15 residues. V was pared by 0 bases and J by 4 bases, with 6 bases of the junction left unmatched. Germline CDR1 and CDR2: SGHRS and YFSETQ. CDR3 residues: CASSLDGQASYGYTF. The CDR3 DNA reads as TGCGCCAGCAGCTTGGATGGACAGGCGTCCTATGGCTACACCTTC.

This chain links TRBV7-9 with TRBJ2-1; 11 bases fit TRBD2. This CDR3 is built from 15 residues. The germline CDR1 and CDR2 sequences are SEHNR and FQNEAQ (reference sequence). With 8 bases clipped from V and 0 bases from J, the junction kept 3 bases outside the gene matches. CDR3: CASASGRSSYNEQFF. CDR3 nucleotide sequence: TGTGCCAGCGCTAGCGGGAGGAGCTCCTACAATGAGCAGTTCTTC. The variable domain in full, with the rest retrieved from reference TRBV7-9 and TRBJ2-1, is DTGVSQNPRHKITKRGQNVTFRCDPISEHNRLYWYRQTLGQGPEFLTYFQNEAQLEKSRLLSDRFSAERPKGSFSTLEIQRTEQGDSAMYLCASASGRSSYNEQFFGPGTRLTVL.

This clonotype was seen a few times. The V call is TRBV20-1, the J call TRBJ2-2; D gene ambiguous. Trimming removed 0 bases from V and 8 bases from J, with 13 bases in between. Per the germline V gene, CDR1 is DFQATT and CDR2 is SNEGSKA (reference sequence). The CDR3 extends over 14 amino acids. The CDR3 nucleotides read TGCAGTGCTAGAGATCAATCAAGTTTGGGGGAGCTGTTTTTT. This translates into CSARDQSSLGELFF.

The chain joins TRBV6-5 to TRBJ2-7; D is unresolved. Germline V lookup: CDR1 MNHEY, CDR2 SVGAGI. The ends were cut back, 4 bases at V and 0 bases at J, with 10 bases in the middle. The CDR3 is 14 amino acids. This chain's CDR3 is CASSSTENSYEQYF. The CDR3 bases are TGTGCCAGCAGTTCCACAGAGAACTCCTACGAGCAGTACTTC.

The rearrangement joins TRBV20-1 to TRBJ2-5; weak D call: TRBD2 (5 bases). CDR1 is DFQATT, CDR2 SNEGSKA, per germline (reference sequence). This CDR3 has 13 residues. Between the trimmed V and J ends, which lost 1 base and 4 bases, there was a span of 10 bases. CDR3 residues: CSARVGGAETQYF. CDR3 sequence (DNA): TGCAGTGCTAGAGTTGGAGGCGCAGAGACCCAGTACTTC.

The chain uses TRBV28 and TRBJ2-7, with 10 bases fitting TRBD1. This CDR3 is 16 amino acids long. Germline CDR1 MDHEN, CDR2 SYDVKM. Trimming cost V 5 bases and J 0 bases; bases outside gene matches: 7. The CDR3 DNA reads TGTGCCAGCAGTGCCAAGGGGACAGGGGACTCCTACGAGCAGTACTTC. Protein product: CASSAKGTGDSYEQYF. The entire variable domain, with the rest obtained from reference TRBV28 and TRBJ2-7, is as follows: DVKVTQSSRYLVKRTGEKVFLECVQDMDHENMFWYRQDPGLGLRLIYFSYDVKMKEKGDIPEGYSVSREKKERFSLILESASTNQTSMYLCASSAKGTGDSYEQYFGPGTRLTVT.

V usage is TRBV5-6 and J usage is TRBJ2-7; D unresolved. The CDR3 extends over 13 amino acids. Germline V gene data show CDR1 as SGHDT and CDR2 as YYEEEE. V lost 4 bases and J lost 2, with 10 bases in between. CDR3 region: CASSVSGAYEQYF. The CDR3 nucleotides are TGTGCCAGCAGCGTAAGTGGGGCCTACGAGCAGTACTTC.

This clonotype was seen a few times. This chain uses TRBV11-2 with TRBJ2-1; 9 bases agree with TRBD2. Germline V gene data show CDR1 as SGHAT and CDR2 as FQNNGV. This CDR3 has 15 amino acids. With V trimmed by 5 bases and J by 1 base, 3 bases remained unmatched. The CDR3 bases are TGTGCCAGCAGCCAGCTAGCGGGGTCCTACAATGAGCAGTTCTTC. It yields the protein CASSQLAGSYNEQFF.

The chain joins TRBV9 to TRBJ2-6; D not certain. The germline gives CDR1 SGDLS, CDR2 YYNGEE. V was shortened by 4 bases and J by 2 bases, with 13 bases between the two germline ends. The CDR3 length is 16 residues. The CDR3 loop reads CASSPRWVTGANVLTF. CDR3 DNA sequence: TGTGCCAGCAGCCCGCGGTGGGTGACTGGGGCCAACGTCCTGACTTTC.

This clonotype has only a few counts. The chain combines TRBV20-1 with TRBJ2-1, with D unresolved. V was shortened by 4 bases and J by 4 bases, with 17 bases between the two germline ends. The CDR3 is made up of 15 amino acids. Germline V lookup: CDR1 DFQATT, CDR2 SNEGSKA (reference sequence). The CDR3 DNA is TGCAGTGCTAAACCCCCTCGCACAGCGTACAATGAGCAGTTCTTC. Translation: CSAKPPRTAYNEQFF.

CDR3 nucleotide sequence: TGCGCCAGCAGTGGGACTAGCGGACAAGAGACCCAGTACTTC. Protein sequence: CASSGTSGQETQYF. This rearrangement joins TRBV5-1 to TRBJ2-5; TRBD2 matches 11 bases. V shed 5 bases and J 2 bases; nucleotides not matched to a gene: 2. This CDR3 has 14 amino acids. Germline CDR1 is SGHRS and CDR2 is YFSETQ. Full variable domain (remainder filled in from reference TRBV5-1 and TRBJ2-5): KAGVTQTPRYLIKTRGQQVTLSCSPISGHRSVSWYQQTPGQGLQFLFEYFSETQRNKGNFPGRFSGRQFSNSRSEMNVSTLELGDSALYLCASSGTSGQETQYFGPGTRLLVL.

In the case of this clonotype: The junction departs from the called germline gene at one end, perhaps through a read error. The chain is built from TRBV20-1 and TRBJ1-2; TRBD1 is a possible D gene (6 bases). CDR3 length: 13 amino acids. CDR1 and CDR2 (germline): DFQATT, SNEGSKA (reference sequence). CDR3 bases: TGCAGTACTAGAGATGGAGGGGGGTATGGCTACACCTTC. Residues: CSTRDGGGYGYTF.

V and J are TRBV20-1 and TRBJ2-7; 7 positions agree with TRBD2. CDR1 is DFQATT, CDR2 SNEGSKA, per germline (reference sequence). J lost 2 bases, V lost 8 bases, and 12 bases had no gene match. CDR3 size: 14 residues. The CDR3 region is CSSRRSSGTYEQYF. CDR3 bases: TGCAGTTCAAGAAGGTCTAGCGGAACCTACGAGCAGTACTTC.

Turning to this clonotype: An end of the junction does not agree with germline; a read error may underlie this. V gene TRBV5-1 combines with J gene TRBJ2-1; D is tentatively TRBD1 or TRBD2 (6 bases each). CDR1 and CDR2 from the germline V gene are SGHRS and YFSETQ. The CDR3 is 15 residues long. CDR3 nucleotides: TGCGCCTGCAGGAGGGGGACGGCCTCCTACAATGGGCAGTTCTTC. Its translation is CACRRGTASYNGQFF. Together with reference TRBV5-1 and TRBJ2-1, the CDR3 gives the full variable domain: KAGVTQTPRYLIKTRGQQVTLSCSPISGHRSVSWYQQTPGQGLQFLFEYFSETQRNKGNFPGRFSGRQFSNSRSEMNVSTLELGDSALYLCACRRGTASYNGQFFGPGTRLTVL.

The chain recombines TRBV12-3 or TRBV12-4 with TRBJ2-3; D is perhaps TRBD2 (6 bases). This CDR3 has 15 amino acids. V dropped 9 bases and J dropped 8 bases, with 24 bases sitting between them. The CDR3 loop is CASAPDGGVRGTQYF. CDR3 coding DNA: TGTGCCAGTGCCCCCGACGGAGGGGTGCGTGGTACGCAGTATTTT.

The chain uses TRBV12-3 or TRBV12-4 and TRBJ2-5; D may be TRBD2 (5 bases). The J call could be wrong; TRBJ2-7 is a better fit for the DNA end. The length of the CDR3 is 14 residues. Here the CDR3 DNA reads TGTGCCAGCAGTCAGGACGGCGGGCGGGACGAGCAGTACTTC. It codes for CASSQDGGRDEQYF.

This clonotype was seen repeatedly, ten times or more. The rearrangement joins TRBV20-1 to TRBJ2-2; D possibly corresponds to TRBD1 (6 bases). Looked up from germline, CDR1 is DFQATT and CDR2 is SNEGSKA (reference sequence). Trimming removed 5 bases at V and 7 bases at J, with 11 bases between. This CDR3 region has 12 residues. The DNA of the CDR3 is TGCAGTGCTGTCCTAGGGGGCGGGGAGCTGTTTTTT. This sequence encodes CSAVLGGGELFF.

The J gene is TRBJ1-2, the V gene TRBV5-8, with 9 bases fitting TRBD1. There are 14 residues in the CDR3. The V gene end was trimmed by 0 bases and the J gene end by 6 bases; junction bases not matched to a gene: 3. The V gene's germline CDR1 is SGHTS and CDR2 YDEGEE. Written as DNA, the CDR3 is TGTGCCAGCAGCTTGGGACAGGGGGGCCATGGCTACACCTTC. Protein: CASSLGQGGHGYTF.

The chain uses TRBV5-6 and TRBJ2-5; D is ambiguous. Germline V CDR1 and CDR2: SGHDT, YYEEEE. Trimming left V 2 bases short and J 5 bases short, with 16 bases between. CDR3 size: 15 residues. Written as DNA, the CDR3 is TGTGCCAGCAGCTTTTCCCCCTTCGGGTCGGAGACCCAGTACTTC. This encodes CASSFSPFGSETQYF.

This clonotype turned up a few times. The germline gene is not matched at one end of the junction; a read error may be the cause. The chain uses TRBV7-2 and TRBJ2-3; D is ambiguous. The germline V gene has CDR1 SGHTA and CDR2 FQGNSA. This CDR3 region has 12 residues. CDR3 amino acids: CARSLPTDTQYF. Here the CDR3 DNA reads TGTGCCCGCAGCCTCCCGACAGATACGCAGTATTTT. Using reference TRBV7-2 and TRBJ2-3 for the parts outside the CDR3, the full variable domain is GAGVSQSPSNKVTEKGKDVELRCDPISGHTALYWYRQSLGQGLEFLIYFQGNSAPDKSGLPSDRFSAERTGGSVSTLTIQRTQQEDSAVYLCARSLPTDTQYFGPGTRLTVL.

V usage is TRBV5-6 and J usage is TRBJ2-1; D may be TRBD2 (5 bases). The length of the CDR3 is 14 residues. Germline V gene sequence: CDR1 SGHDT, CDR2 YYEEEE. V was clipped by 4 bases and J by 5 bases, with 13 bases between them. This CDR3 is CASSLPSSNNEQFF. In DNA form, the CDR3 reads TGTGCCAGCAGCCTCCCGTCTAGCAACAATGAGCAGTTCTTC.

This clonotype was found a few times. The rearrangement joins TRBV13 to TRBJ2-3; a possible D gene is TRBD2 (7 bases). Germline CDR1 reads PRHDT; CDR2 reads FYEKMQ (reference sequence). V gave up 2 bases and J gave up 4 bases, with 13 bases separating them. The CDR3 sequence is 15 residues long. The CDR3 DNA sequence: TGTGCCAGCAGCTTAAGGTGGGAGGGGGCAGATACGCAGTATTTT. It codes for CASSLRWEGADTQYF.

The chain uses TRBV12-5 and TRBJ2-7, with a tentative D call TRBD1 (6 bases). Trimming shortened V by 1 base and J by 6 bases, and 16 bases separated the two germline ends. CDR3 length: 15 residues. Looked up from germline, CDR1 is LGHNT and CDR2 is FRNRAP. CDR3 nucleotides: TGTGCTAGTGGTTTGGCCCACAGGGTACCCCTCGAGCAGTACTTC. This translates into CASGLAHRVPLEQYF.

The chain carries TRBV2 and TRBJ2-1, with 7 bases lining up with TRBD1. J lost 7 bases, V lost 8 bases, and 8 bases had no gene match. Germline assignment: CDR1 SNHLY and CDR2 FYNNEI. The CDR3 runs 13 residues. CDR3 protein: CASGSGGRNEQFF. The CDR3 bases are TGTGCCAGCGGGTCAGGGGGTAGGAATGAGCAGTTCTTC.

This clonotype showed up just a few times. The chain is built from TRBV11-2 and TRBJ2-1, with a possible D match to TRBD2 (6 bases). The CDR3 consists of 15 residues. Per germline, CDR1 SGHAT and CDR2 FQNNGV. Between the trimmed V and J ends, which lost 5 bases and 7 bases, there was a span of 18 bases. The CDR3: CASSRQGVRGNEQFF. The CDR3 nucleotides are TGTGCCAGCAGCCGGCAAGGGGTCCGGGGGAATGAGCAGTTCTTC.

This chain connects TRBV7-9 to TRBJ2-7; D is tentatively TRBD1 or TRBD2 (5 bases each). Germline-derived CDR1 and CDR2 are SEHNR and FQNEAQ (reference sequence). The CDR3 consists of 13 residues. Trimming cost V 7 bases and J 2 bases, with 12 bases left between them. Here the CDR3 reads CASTDSGTYEQYF. The CDR3 region has the DNA TGTGCCAGCACCGACAGCGGAACCTACGAGCAGTACTTC. The complete variable domain, with remaining parts taken from reference TRBV7-9 and TRBJ2-7, reads DTGVSQNPRHKITKRGQNVTFRCDPISEHNRLYWYRQTLGQGPEFLTYFQNEAQLEKSRLLSDRFSAERPKGSFSTLEIQRTEQGDSAMYLCASTDSGTYEQYFGPGTRLTVT.

This clonotype has only a few counts. The chain uses TRBV20-1 and TRBJ2-7, with TRBD2 identical over 10 bases. The V gene's germline CDR1 is DFQATT and CDR2 SNEGSKA (reference sequence). V lost 6 bases and J lost 2; bases outside the gene matches: 4. The CDR3 is made up of 13 amino acids. The CDR3 here is CSALLAGTYEQYF. CDR3 DNA: TGCAGTGCCCTACTAGCGGGAACCTACGAGCAGTACTTC.

The V call is TRBV11-2, the J call TRBJ2-3; D gene unclear. CDR1 is SGHAT, CDR2 FQNNGV, per germline. V was clipped by 2 bases and J by 2 bases, with 14 bases between them. CDR3 length equals 16 residues. The CDR3 DNA sequence: TGTGCCAGCAGCTTATGGAACAGCGCCCTCACAGATACGCAGTATTTT. Residues: CASSLWNSALTDTQYF.

The sample holds one count of this clonotype. This CDR3 reads CASSEGGLQNTGELFF. CDR3 sequence (DNA): TGTGCCAGCAGTGAGGGGGGGCTACAGAACACCGGGGAGCTGTTTTTT. The J gene is TRBJ2-2, the V gene TRBV28, with a weak D call TRBD2 (7 bases). From germline, CDR1 is MDHEN and CDR2 SYDVKM. V lost 5 bases and J lost 1, with 14 bases in between. The CDR3 spans 16 residues.